Listed here are 28 T cell receptor beta chains from one sample, sequenced in a study of blood T cells in healthy people across ages. A second PCR, run for roughly 7 to 11 cycles, used a sample-barcoded 5' primer plus a J-beta primer mix. TCRdb called the 5' RACE reads again in MiXCR, with one record for every CDR3 protein. The repertoire consists of approximately 800,000 distinct CDR3 sequences, with about 62% occurring once and the leading ten covering approximately 20%. Specimen: blood. The receptors come from a man aged 25-45 years in good health.

The chain carries TRBV20-1 and TRBJ2-2; no firm D call. Germline CDR1 reads DFQATT; CDR2 reads SNEGSKA (reference sequence). The CDR3 covers 11 residues. Trimming stripped 5 bases from V and 3 bases from J, with 4 bases between. The CDR3 nucleotides read TGCAGTGCTCCATACACCGGGGAGCTGTTTTTT. Translated, it gives CSAPYTGELFF.

The rearrangement uses TRBV5-1 and TRBJ2-6; D not certain. Trimming cost V 7 bases and J 1 base, with 6 bases left between them. The CDR3 is 13 amino acids. CDR1 is SGHRS, CDR2 YFSETQ, per germline. CDR3 amino acids: CASYESGANVLTF. In nucleotides, the CDR3 is TGCGCCAGCTACGAGTCTGGGGCCAACGTCCTGACTTTC.

Only a few counts were recorded for this clonotype. The genes are TRBV12-3 or TRBV12-4 and TRBJ1-1; the D is unclear. The CDR3 is made up of 10 amino acids. The V and J ends lost 2 bases and 10 bases respectively, with 5 bases between them. This CDR3 is CASSLRPAFF. CDR3 bases: TGTGCCAGCAGTTTACGCCCAGCTTTCTTT.

This clonotype was counted only a few times. The rearrangement joins TRBV4-2 to TRBJ2-3; 7 nucleotides agree with TRBD1. The CDR3 is made up of 14 amino acids. With V trimmed by 6 bases and J by 2 bases, 5 bases remained unmatched. The germline V gene has CDR1 LGHNA and CDR2 YNFKEQ. CDR3 nucleotide sequence: TGTGCCAGCAGGACCGGGACAGACACAGATACGCAGTATTTT. Translation: CASRTGTDTDTQYF.

This clonotype has just a few counts. The chain links TRBV4-2 to TRBJ2-7; D is tentatively TRBD1 or TRBD2 (5 bases each). The tail of the sequence fits TRBJ2-5 better, so the J call may be wrong. The CDR3 runs 14 residues. Germline V CDR1 and CDR2: LGHNA, YNFKEQ. CDR3 sequence: CASSQDLGVKTQYF. The CDR3 region has the DNA TGTGCCAGCAGCCAAGATTTGGGGGTGAAGACCCAGTACTTC.

This clonotype was seen just once. V and J are TRBV3-1 and TRBJ1-2; 7 nucleotides line up with TRBD1. The V segment lost 1 base and the J segment 7 bases; nucleotides outside the gene matches: 6. There are 14 residues in the CDR3. CDR1 is LGHDT, CDR2 YNNKEL, per germline (reference sequence). As DNA, the CDR3 is TGTGCCAGCAGCCAAGGAAACAGGGGCGGTGGCTACACCTTC. This sequence encodes CASSQGNRGGGYTF. Full variable domain (missing parts from reference TRBV3-1 and TRBJ1-2): DTAVSQTPKYLVTQMGNDKSIKCEQNLGHDTMYWYKQDSKKFLKIMFSYNNKELIINETVPNRFSPKSPDKAHLNLHINSLELGDSAVYFCASSQGNRGGGYTFGSGTRLTVV.

V and J are TRBV11-2 and TRBJ2-3; 10 nucleotides match TRBD2. CDR3 length: 16 residues. Germline V gene sequence: CDR1 SGHAT, CDR2 FQNNGV. The V and J ends lost 5 bases and 2 bases, in that order; junction bases with no gene match: 7. The CDR3 is CASSPRLAGFTDTQYF. The CDR3, as DNA: TGTGCCAGCAGCCCAAGACTAGCGGGCTTCACAGATACGCAGTATTTT.

This chain connects TRBV7-2 to TRBJ2-1; TRBD1 matches at 10 bases. Germline V gene data show CDR1 as SGHTA and CDR2 as FQGNSA. This CDR3 has 16 amino acids. The trim removed 4 bases at V and 8 bases at J, leaving 11 bases unmatched. This chain's CDR3 is CASSSPSGTGVDEQFF. DNA for the CDR3: TGTGCCAGCAGCTCCCCTTCCGGGACAGGGGTAGATGAGCAGTTCTTC.

This chain joins TRBV29-1 and TRBJ2-1, with D perhaps matching TRBD2 (6 bases). The CDR3 is made up of 14 amino acids. From germline, CDR1 is SQVTM and CDR2 ANQGSEA. V dropped 3 bases and J dropped 4 bases, with 13 bases sitting between them. The CDR3 DNA sequence: TGCAGCGTTGAGTGGCGGGAATATTACAATGAGCAGTTCTTC. Translating it yields CSVEWREYYNEQFF.

This clonotype showed up just a few times. V and J are TRBV10-3 and TRBJ2-7; weak D call: TRBD2 (5 bases). Germline V CDR1 and CDR2: ENHRY, SYGVKD. The V end was cut by 10 bases, the J end by 0 bases, with 13 bases between. This CDR3 has 13 amino acids. The CDR3 region has the DNA TGTGCCACTAGGGATGGGAGCTCCTACGAGCAGTACTTC. Amino acids: CATRDGSSYEQYF.

Regarding this clonotype: A junction boundary mismatches the germline segment, possibly from a read error. V gene TRBV12-3 or TRBV12-4 combines with J gene TRBJ2-7; 7 bases align to TRBD2. The last part of the DNA fits TRBJ2-5 better; the J call may be wrong. This CDR3 contains 15 residues. The CDR3 sequence: CASSSGDYSRETQYF. The CDR3 DNA sequence: TGTGCCAGTAGTTCTGGGGACTACTCCAGAGAGACCCAGTACTTC.

The V gene is TRBV9, the J gene TRBJ1-6, with D perhaps TRBD1 (5 bases). Germline CDR1 SGDLS, CDR2 YYNGEE. This CDR3 contains 15 residues. Trimming stripped 2 bases from V and 4 bases from J, with 10 bases between. The CDR3 loop reads CASSVGRGYNSPLHF. CDR3 sequence (DNA): TGTGCCAGCAGCGTTGGACGGGGGTATAATTCACCCCTCCACTTT.

The chain combines TRBV6-1 with TRBJ2-4; D is possibly TRBD1 or TRBD2 (5 bases each). The V gene's germline CDR1 is MNHNS and CDR2 SASEGT. V lost 0 bases and J lost 8, with 17 bases in between. The CDR3 covers 16 residues. The CDR3 is CASSEARDQFGDIQYF. The CDR3 DNA is TGTGCCAGCAGTGAAGCCCGGGACCAATTCGGAGACATTCAGTACTTC.

Points on this clonotype: Sequence at one end of the junction differs from germline and may be a read error. The J gene is TRBJ2-7, the V gene TRBV29-1; possible D gene TRBD2, 5 bases. Germline V gives CDR1 SQVTM, CDR2 ANQGSEA. This CDR3 spans 13 amino acids. The CDR3 region is CSVEDGFSDEQYF. In DNA form, the CDR3 reads TGCAGCGTGGAGGACGGGTTCTCCGACGAGCAGTACTTC.

This clonotype was detected a few times. The chain joins TRBV29-1 to TRBJ1-2; 10 positions agree with TRBD1. This CDR3 contains 17 residues. V trimming: 5 bases; J trimming: 0 bases; junction bases outside the gene matches: 12. The germline CDR1 and CDR2 sequences are SQVTM and ANQGSEA. CDR3 DNA sequence: TGCAGCGTTAGGGGTTCGACAGGGGGCTCGGCTAACTATGGCTACACCTTC. Translated, it gives CSVRGSTGGSANYGYTF.

This rearrangement joins TRBV27 to TRBJ2-5, with TRBD2 matching 8 bases. The closer fit of TRBJ2-7 to the DNA end suggests the J call may be wrong. Germline V gives CDR1 MNHEY, CDR2 SMNVEV (reference sequence). The CDR3 consists of 15 residues. For the CDR3, the DNA is TGTGCCAGCAAGCGGGGAGCGGGAGAGACCTACGAGCAGTACTTC. Amino acid sequence: CASKRGAGETYEQYF.

The rearrangement joins TRBV18 to TRBJ2-7; 13 nucleotides align to TRBD2. Near its end, the DNA agrees better with TRBJ2-5, so the J call may be wrong. Germline V CDR1 and CDR2: KGHSH, LQKENI. CDR3 size: 17 residues. The CDR3 sequence is CASSPSGLAGFKETQYF. In DNA form, the CDR3 reads TGTGCCAGCTCACCATCGGGACTAGCGGGATTCAAAGAGACCCAGTACTTC.

The rearrangement links TRBV20-1 to TRBJ1-2, with a tentative D call TRBD1 (5 bases). Germline CDR1 DFQATT, CDR2 SNEGSKA (reference sequence). Deletions cut 6 bases from V and 6 bases from J, with 17 bases between. CDR3 size: 13 residues. This CDR3 reads CSAAVGTRDGYTF. The CDR3 coding sequence is TGCAGTGCCGCCGTCGGGACTAGAGATGGCTACACCTTC.

This sequence joins TRBV29-1 and TRBJ2-3, with TRBD2 matching 8 bases. The CDR3 contains 14 residues. Germline trimming cut 2 bases from V and 4 bases from J; bases unmatched to any gene: 5. Germline V lookup: CDR1 SQVTM, CDR2 ANQGSEA. CDR3 nucleotide sequence: TGCAGCGTTGAACAAAGCGGGAGCGCAGATACGCAGTATTTT. It translates to CSVEQSGSADTQYF.

The V gene is TRBV12-3 or TRBV12-4, the J gene TRBJ2-7; 9 bases agree with TRBD1. The trim removed 3 bases at V and 2 bases at J, leaving 5 bases unmatched. This CDR3 contains 15 residues. DNA for the CDR3: TGTGCCAGCAGTTTTGGGACAGGGTGGGCCTACGAGCAGTACTTC. This translates into CASSFGTGWAYEQYF.

This clonotype was picked up a small number of times. The chain recombines TRBV29-1 with TRBJ2-6; tentatively, D is TRBD1 or TRBD2 (5 bases each). There are 16 residues in the CDR3. V was clipped by 6 bases and J by 0 bases, with 15 bases between them. Germline CDR1 reads SQVTM; CDR2 reads ANQGSEA. The CDR3 reads CSVGRDRDSGANVLTF. CDR3 nucleotide sequence: TGCAGCGTAGGACGGGACCGAGACTCTGGGGCCAACGTCCTGACTTTC.

Details on this clonotype: Germline and junction disagree at one end, which may indicate a read error. The rearrangement uses TRBV7-8 and TRBJ1-4; 9 nucleotides match TRBD1. The CDR3 is made up of 15 amino acids. CDR1 is SGHVS, CDR2 FQNEAQ, per germline. Here the CDR3 reads CASSLHGQGNERLFF. The CDR3 nucleotides read TGTGCCAGCAGCTTACACGGACAGGGGAATGAAAGACTGTTTTTT.

V gene TRBV28 combines with J gene TRBJ2-2, with 7 bases matching TRBD1. After removal of 3 bases from V and 0 bases from J, the junction contained 7 bases not matched to a gene. The CDR3 runs 17 residues. Per germline, CDR1 MDHEN and CDR2 SYDVKM. The CDR3 region is CASSLGWGTANTGELFF. The CDR3 DNA follows: TGTGCCAGCAGTTTGGGGTGGGGGACAGCGAACACCGGGGAGCTGTTTTTT.

The chain carries TRBV20-1 and TRBJ2-4; TRBD1 matches at 10 bases. The junction had 6 bases not matched to a gene; V was cut back by 6 bases and J by 7 bases. The germline V gene has CDR1 DFQATT and CDR2 SNEGSKA (reference sequence). The CDR3 covers 13 residues. CDR3 sequence: CSASGTGDNIQYF. CDR3 nucleotide sequence: TGCAGTGCGAGTGGGACAGGGGATAACATTCAGTACTTC.

In the case of this clonotype: One end of the junction fails to match germline, which may point to a read error. The chain joins TRBV20-1 to TRBJ1-5, with D possibly matching TRBD1 (5 bases). There are 14 residues in the CDR3. Per the germline V gene, CDR1 is DFQATT and CDR2 is SNEGSKA (reference sequence). CDR3 loop: CSARGSGTKQPQHF. CDR3 nucleotide sequence: TGCAGTGCGAGAGGGTCAGGGACTAAGCAGCCCCAGCATTTT.

This clonotype was recorded at least ten times. This chain joins TRBV4-2 and TRBJ2-5, with 8 nucleotides matching TRBD2. The CDR3 is made up of 15 amino acids. Germline V gives CDR1 LGHNA, CDR2 YNFKEQ. Unmatched junction bases numbered 4, after V lost 3 bases and J lost 1 base. This chain's CDR3 is CASSQKRGTQETQYF. The CDR3 DNA follows: TGTGCCAGCAGCCAGAAGCGGGGGACCCAAGAGACCCAGTACTTC.

The V call is TRBV7-2, the J call TRBJ1-1; D call uncertain. Germline assignment: CDR1 SGHTA and CDR2 FQGNSA. Trimming stripped 5 bases from V and 3 bases from J, with 10 bases between. The length of the CDR3 is 13 residues. Here the CDR3 reads CASSTDGYTEAFF. CDR3 nucleotides: TGTGCCAGCAGCACAGACGGCTACACTGAAGCTTTCTTT.

The chain has TRBV7-2 and TRBJ2-1; 9 bases fit TRBD1. The germline gives CDR1 SGHTA, CDR2 FQGNSA. This CDR3 has 16 residues. The V gene end was trimmed by 6 bases and the J gene end by 7 bases; junction bases not matched to a gene: 13. CDR3 in amino acids: CASSRIRGQGMNEQFF. The CDR3 coding sequence is TGTGCCAGCAGTCGAATCCGGGGACAGGGTATGAATGAGCAGTTCTTC.